These T cell receptor beta chains were read from a single sample in a study of CD8+CD57+ T cells in acquired aplastic anemia. TCRdb redid the calling of the reads with MiXCR, one entry per CDR3 protein. Of under 250,000 distinct CDR3 sequences detected, about a third appear once; the ten largest clones hold 1.1%. Sequencing input: sorted CD4+, CD8+, or CD8+CD57+ T cells (not recorded which) from PBMCs. These receptors came from a human donor in good health, serving as a control. The CDR3 runs from the conserved cysteine through the conserved F or W.

TRBV5-1 CASSLRLAGAYNEQFF
TRBV5-1 CASSLAGQVVRAFF
TRBV6-2/TRBV6-3 CASSYQLYNEQFF
TRBV7-9 CASRPPGSQETQYF
TRBV9 CASSPSSARGYEQYF
TRBV10-3 CAIRASGSDTDTQYF
TRBV10-3 CAISAHSLAGIPYEQYF
TRBV2 CASSELWQDNGYTF
TRBV7-9 CASKDYNEQFF
TRBV2 CASSEKVGNYGYTF
TRBV9 CASSDILDSYNEQFF
TRBV2 CASGRGPSRTEAFF
TRBV20-1 CSAGETDGPEYYEQYF
TRBV19 CASSRGVQGRTEAFF
TRBV2 CAGSRPGYSNQPQHF
TRBV2 CASTIILSGELFF
TRBV20-1 CSARPTGTDSPLHF
TRBV4-1 CASSQSGVSEKLFF
TRBV19 CATREAGANVLTF
TRBV30 CAWSVSSGSYEQYF
TRBV5-1 CASSLNSRTGANTEAFF
TRBV2 CASSLGAQPQHF
TRBV7-8 CASSPPGTGGQETQYF
TRBV3-1 CASSLRQGSGNTIYF
TRBV6-1 CASRDNGNQPQHF
TRBV11-2 CASSLVQANYNSPLHF
TRBV7-9 CASSLLMIGQSNTEAFF
TRBV2 CASSLEGFYEQYF